This entry lists 17 T cell receptor beta chains sequenced from one sample in a study of blood T cell repertoires in COVID-19. Sequencing was performed with immunoSEQ multiplex PCR; in TCRdb, only in-frame clones are kept and a portion is missing. The sample has 250,000 to 300,000 clones, roughly 80% seen once. The source material was PBMCs or T cells enriched from blood (not recorded which). These receptors were obtained from a man aged 25-45 years with acute COVID-19.

V is TRBV6-6 and J is TRBJ1-5, with D possibly being TRBD1 (5 bases). V was cut by 8 bases and J by 6 bases, with 17 bases left in between. Germline V CDR1 and CDR2: MNHNY, SVGAGI (reference sequence). The CDR3 extends over 14 amino acids. CDR3 amino acids: CASGSGGVLQPQHF. The CDR3 DNA reads as TGTGCCAGCGGGTCTGGGGGGGTCCTTCAGCCCCAGCATTTT.

V and J are TRBV6-5 and TRBJ1-4, with 11 bases that match TRBD1. The CDR3 runs 14 residues. Losses at the gene ends were 6 bases for V and 10 bases for J; bases not matched to a gene: 7. Germline V gene data show CDR1 as MNHEY and CDR2 as SVGAGI. CDR3 nucleotide sequence: TGTGCCAGCAGGGGACAGGGGGACTTAGGAAAACTGTTTTTT. As protein: CASRGQGDLGKLFF.

This clone occurred once. The J gene is TRBJ1-2, the V gene TRBV4-1; D is perhaps TRBD1 (5 bases). There are 14 residues in the CDR3. Trimming pared 0 bases from V and 7 bases from J, leaving 12 bases between. Germline V gene sequence: CDR1 MGHRA, CDR2 YSYEKL. DNA for the CDR3: TGCGCCAGCAGCCAAGACGGGACTACCGGTGGCTACACCTTC. Its protein is CASSQDGTTGGYTF.

The chain has TRBV7-2 and TRBJ1-1; no clear D. The CDR3 sequence is 13 residues long. The V gene's germline CDR1 is SGHTA and CDR2 FQGNSA. Between the trimmed V and J ends, which lost 5 bases and 0 bases, there was a span of 7 bases. The CDR3 region has the DNA TGTGCCAGCAGCAGACTCCTGAACACTGAAGCTTTCTTT. It yields the protein CASSRLLNTEAFF.

The J gene is TRBJ2-5, the V gene TRBV9; 10 positions match TRBD2. From germline, CDR1 is SGDLS and CDR2 YYNGEE. V gave up 1 base and J gave up 5 bases; unmatched junction bases: 5. CDR3 size: 15 residues. The CDR3 bases are TGTGCCAGCAGCGTAAGCGGGAGGGCCGGGGAGACCCAGTACTTC. This translates into CASSVSGRAGETQYF.

The V call is TRBV2, the J call TRBJ1-5; TRBD1 agrees at 8 bases. Germline V gene data show CDR1 as SNHLY and CDR2 as FYNNEI. With 8 bases clipped from V and 1 base from J, the junction kept 4 bases outside the gene matches. The CDR3 extends over 14 amino acids. The CDR3 loop reads CASAWTGSNQPQHF. The CDR3 DNA reads TGTGCCAGCGCCTGGACAGGGAGCAATCAGCCCCAGCATTTT.

This chain connects TRBV28 to TRBJ2-1; 7 bases are shared with TRBD1. This CDR3 region has 12 residues. V shed 7 bases and J 9 bases; nucleotides not matched to a gene: 6. CDR1 and CDR2 from the germline V gene are MDHEN and SYDVKM. The CDR3 spells CASISTGSEQFF. CDR3 DNA: TGTGCCAGCATATCGACAGGGAGTGAGCAGTTCTTC.

A few counts support this clone. V gene TRBV30 combines with J gene TRBJ1-2; unclear D gene. The germline CDR1 and CDR2 sequences are GTSNPN and SVGIG (reference sequence). CDR3 length: 11 residues. V was clipped by 3 bases and J by 5 bases, with 7 bases between them. The CDR3 is CAWSGRYGYTF. As DNA, the CDR3 is TGTGCCTGGAGCGGGAGATATGGCTACACCTTC.

In its sample, this clone was seen a few times. This chain joins TRBV11-2 and TRBJ2-7, with D possibly being TRBD1 (5 bases). V was pared by 1 base and J by 4 bases, with 11 bases between. The CDR3 has 14 amino acids. The germline CDR1 and CDR2 sequences are SGHAT and FQNNGV. The CDR3 loop is CASSLADTFYEQYV. CDR3 in DNA: TGTGCCAGCAGCTTAGCGGACACGTTTTACGAGCAGTACGTC.

The chain combines TRBV27 with TRBJ1-2; D gene ambiguous. CDR1 MNHEY and CDR2 SMNVEV come from the germline V gene (reference sequence). Trimming pared 4 bases from V and 5 bases from J, leaving 5 bases between. The CDR3 contains 11 residues. The CDR3 DNA is TGTGCCAGCAGTTCCGGTTATGGCTACACCTTC. Its translation: CASSSGYGYTF.

The chain uses TRBV15 and TRBJ2-1; 7 bases align to TRBD2. Trimming cost V 8 bases and J 8 bases; bases outside gene matches: 9. Germline CDR1 reads LNHNV; CDR2 reads YYDKDF (reference sequence). There are 13 residues in the CDR3. The DNA for the CDR3 is TGTGCCACCCGGGCGGGGGTGGGGTATGAGCAGTTCTTC. It translates to CATRAGVGYEQFF.

This clone was detected many times. The chain recombines TRBV27 with TRBJ1-1; the match to TRBD1 covers 8 bases. The CDR3 runs 13 residues. Trimming at V came to 5 bases and at J to 1 base, leaving 0 bases not matched to a gene. Germline CDR1 and CDR2: MNHEY and SMNVEV (reference sequence). CDR3 region: CASSDRGNTEAFF. Written as DNA, the CDR3 is TGTGCCAGCAGTGACAGGGGGAACACTGAAGCTTTCTTT.

Of note for this clone: A read error may account for a junction end that differs from germline. The V gene is TRBV5-1, the J gene TRBJ2-2, with 16 positions matching TRBD2. Germline V gene lookup returns CDR1 SGHRS and CDR2 YFSETQ. The CDR3 spans 18 residues. CDR3 DNA: TGTGCCAGCAGCTTAGGGACTAGCGGGAGGGCGGACACCGGGGAGCTGTTTTTT. Translating gives CASSLGTSGRADTGELFF.

The rearrangement uses TRBV9 and TRBJ1-2; possibly TRBD1 for D (5 bases). The CDR3 runs to 15 residues. Germline V CDR1 and CDR2: SGDLS, YYNGEE. The V and J ends lost 3 bases and 4 bases respectively, with 16 bases between them. The CDR3: CASSANAGRGYGYTF. CDR3 bases: TGTGCCAGCAGCGCAAATGCGGGGCGCGGCTATGGCTACACCTTC.

V and J are TRBV9 and TRBJ1-1, with TRBD1 matching 11 bases. This CDR3 is built from 17 residues. Germline loops: CDR1 SGDLS, CDR2 YYNGEE. V shed 2 bases and J 4 bases; nucleotides not matched to a gene: 10. In nucleotides, the CDR3 is TGTGCCAGCAGCGTCAAACCGGACAGGGGGCGCGTCACTGAAGCTTTCTTT. Amino acid sequence: CASSVKPDRGRVTEAFF.

This chain connects TRBV21-1 to TRBJ1-3; whether TRBD1, the table's D call, matches the DNA was not checked. TRBV21-1 is marked as a pseudogene. The CDR3 spans 16 residues. The CDR3 loop is CASSKGGRVAGNTIYF. The CDR3 coding sequence is TGTGCCAGCAGCAAAGGAGGCAGGGTTGCTGGAAACACCATATATTTT.

The chain uses TRBV24-1 and TRBJ2-1, with D maybe TRBD2 (5 bases). With 5 bases removed from V and 5 bases from J, the gap between germline ends came to 12 bases. This CDR3 region has 14 residues. Germline V gene lookup returns CDR1 KGHDR and CDR2 SFDVKD. CDR3 sequence: CATSGTSRNNEQFF. The CDR3, as DNA: TGTGCCACCAGTGGGACTTCGCGGAACAATGAGCAGTTCTTC.